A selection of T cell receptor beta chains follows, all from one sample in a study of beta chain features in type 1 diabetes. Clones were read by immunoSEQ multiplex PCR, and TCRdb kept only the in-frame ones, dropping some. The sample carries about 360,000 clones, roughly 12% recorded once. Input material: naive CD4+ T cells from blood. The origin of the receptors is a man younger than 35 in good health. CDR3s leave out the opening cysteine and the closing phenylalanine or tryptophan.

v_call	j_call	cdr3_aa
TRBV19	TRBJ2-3	ASSMAGGTTDTQY
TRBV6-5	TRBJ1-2	ASSYSNPGMQYGYT
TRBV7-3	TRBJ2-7	ASSLTGGLTYEQY
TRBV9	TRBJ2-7	ASSVSGRLDYEQY
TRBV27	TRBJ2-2	ASRMEMLAGELF
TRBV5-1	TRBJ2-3	ASSYGTKSTDTQY
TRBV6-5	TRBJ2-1	ASSYSGQDHEQF
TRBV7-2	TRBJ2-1	ASSLGTGSSNEQF
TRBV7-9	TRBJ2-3	ASSFLDTQY
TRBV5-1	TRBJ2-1	ASSSARRGGRDEQF
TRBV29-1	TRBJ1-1	SVRAGWRGNTEAF
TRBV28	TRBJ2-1	ASKGGDEQF
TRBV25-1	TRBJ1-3	ASTTSGRPGNTIY
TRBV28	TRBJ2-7	ASSLHSNLDDEQY
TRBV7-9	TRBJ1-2	ASSPRTGAEDAGYT
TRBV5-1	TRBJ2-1	ASSIAGTGVNEQF
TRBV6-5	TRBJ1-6	ASSEQRPNSPLH
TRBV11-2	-	ASSFIVYEQY
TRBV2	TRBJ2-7	ASRKGQGEIYEQY
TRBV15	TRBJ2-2	ATSRAGTSGGTGELF
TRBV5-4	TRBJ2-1	ASSPEPGVHEQF
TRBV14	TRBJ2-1	ASSPSPSGGAQF
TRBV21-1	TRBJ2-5	ASSKDWGGIETQY
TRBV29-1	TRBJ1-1	SVDRGGNTEAF
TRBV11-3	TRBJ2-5	ASSLGGGKETQY
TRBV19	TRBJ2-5	ASSHAATAQETQY
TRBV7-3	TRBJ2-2	ASSLDRAHTGELF
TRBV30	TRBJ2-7	AWSVLTYEQY
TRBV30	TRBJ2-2	AWSAIDRPNTGELF
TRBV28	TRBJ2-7	ASSSPRGGPYEQY
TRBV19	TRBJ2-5	ARTGTPPKGETQY
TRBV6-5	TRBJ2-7	ASRPAQGAYEQY
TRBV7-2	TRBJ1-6	ASSSRDSFYNSPLH
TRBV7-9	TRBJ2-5	ASSFPLTQY
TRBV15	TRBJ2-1	ATSRRGGTGSYNEQF
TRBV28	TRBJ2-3	ATHGTTDTQY
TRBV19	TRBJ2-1	ASSREYYNEQF
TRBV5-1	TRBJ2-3	ASSFAGANTDTQY
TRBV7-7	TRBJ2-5	ASSLGSGPPETQY
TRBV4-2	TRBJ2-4	ASSLSAKNIQY
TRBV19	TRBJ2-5	ASSTRQRQTSKKTQY
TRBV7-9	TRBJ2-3	ASGRTSGRTDTQY
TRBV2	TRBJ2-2	ASSEGLTTGELF
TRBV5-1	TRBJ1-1	ASSLSDENTEAF
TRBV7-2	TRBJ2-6	ASSLAGVGSGANVLT
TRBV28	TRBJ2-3	ASRDGTSGY
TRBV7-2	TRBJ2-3	ASSQERLDTQY
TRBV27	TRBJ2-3	ASSLAVPTDTQY
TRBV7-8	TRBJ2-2	ASSVQGAVTGELF